Sequencing of this TCR beta chain was carried out in a study of blood T cell repertoires in COVID-19. Study information: PBMCs, B-cell-depleted T cells, or T cells provided the cDNA or gDNA that made up the material.

In the original analysis: Amplification with reference gene primers provided the estimates of nucleated cell counts. TCRdb keeps only in-frame clones here, not all; method: immunoSEQ multiplex PCR. V, J and clone size are those of that table, while D and trimming were read from the DNA. Of 100,000 to 150,000 clones listed, roughly 87% are singletons. The sample taken for sequencing was peripheral blood. This TCR was sampled from an elderly man with active or convalescent COVID-19.

The CDR3 loop reads CASRGQGLVLNEKLFF. CDR3 bases: TGTGCCAGTAGGGGGCAGGGATTAGTCCTCAATGAAAAACTGTTTTTT. The V and J genes are TRBV19 and TRBJ1-4; a weak D match, TRBD1 (5 bases). This CDR3 is built from 16 residues. Germline V lookup: CDR1 LNHDA, CDR2 SQIVND (reference sequence). The V and J ends lost 6 bases and 5 bases respectively, with 19 bases between them.